These 19 T cell receptor beta chains originate from one sample sequenced in a study of CD8 T cells in ankylosing spondylitis. TCRdb reprocessed the 5' RACE reads via MiXCR and lists one record per CDR3 protein. Of around 130,000 distinct CDR3 sequences listed, around 7% were seen once; the top ten hold 12%. The material sequenced was blood, either unsorted or a sorted T cell fraction (not recorded which). These TCRs come from a male donor with ankylosing spondylitis or in good health (not recorded which).

This clonotype was counted many times. The V and J genes are TRBV28 and TRBJ2-7; TRBD1 matches at 8 bases. V shed 4 bases, J shed 4 bases, and the junction held 6 bases outside the gene matches. Germline V gives CDR1 MDHEN, CDR2 SYDVKM. The CDR3 is 14 residues long. The CDR3 loop is CASSSGTGYYEQYF. The CDR3, as DNA: TGTGCCAGCAGTTCTGGGACAGGATATTACGAGCAGTACTTC.

This clonotype was found many times. This rearrangement joins TRBV28 to TRBJ1-2; D is perhaps TRBD1 (5 bases). V gave up 8 bases and J gave up 4 bases, with 17 bases separating them. The germline CDR1 and CDR2 sequences are MDHEN and SYDVKM. The CDR3 is 14 amino acids. For the CDR3, the DNA is TGTGCCAGCGGGGGGGTAATAGACAGCTATGGCTACACCTTC. Translating it yields CASGGVIDSYGYTF.

This clonotype has ten or more counts. The gene calls are TRBV12-3 or TRBV12-4 and TRBJ2-2; the match to TRBD2 covers 11 bases. V lost 5 bases, J lost 5 bases, and 4 bases stayed unmatched. The CDR3 is 15 amino acids. CDR3 DNA: TGTGCCAGCAGTCCTAGCGGGAGGTCGACCGGGGAGCTGTTTTTT. Translation: CASSPSGRSTGELFF.

This clonotype was observed at least ten times. The chain is built from TRBV5-1 and TRBJ1-2, with TRBD1 identical over 7 bases. Germline V gene sequence: CDR1 SGHRS, CDR2 YFSETQ. The V segment lost 4 bases and the J segment 4 bases; nucleotides outside the gene matches: 10. The CDR3 is 15 residues long. The CDR3 DNA is TGCGCCAGCAGCAGGGACCGGGACAGTTCCTATGGCTACACCTTC. Translation gives CASSRDRDSSYGYTF.

This clonotype was detected many times. The chain has TRBV27 and TRBJ1-2, with D perhaps matching TRBD1 (6 bases). This CDR3 has 16 amino acids. Germline V lookup: CDR1 MNHEY, CDR2 SMNVEV (reference sequence). The V gene lost 6 bases and the J gene lost 2 bases, with 19 bases spanning the gap. This CDR3 is CASSKGGWIGNYGYTF. The CDR3 DNA follows: TGTGCCAGCAGCAAAGGGGGGTGGATCGGCAACTATGGCTACACCTTC.

This clonotype was recorded many times. The chain combines TRBV12-3 or TRBV12-4 with TRBJ2-2; the match to TRBD1 covers 8 bases. This CDR3 has 15 residues. V trimming: 6 bases; J trimming: 2 bases; junction bases outside the gene matches: 5. CDR3 nucleotide sequence: TGTGCCAGCAGCAGACAGGGGTCCAACACCGGGGAGCTGTTTTTT. Translating it yields CASSRQGSNTGELFF.

As for this clonotype: One base away lies a much larger clone, so this may be a sequencing read error. The V gene is TRBV5-1, the J gene TRBJ2-7; tentative D call: TRBD1 (6 bases). This CDR3 is 16 amino acids long. The germline V gene has CDR1 SGHRS and CDR2 YFSETQ. Here the CDR3 DNA reads TGCGCCGGCAGCCAGACGGTGGGGACATCACTCTACGAGCAGTACTTC. As protein: CAGSQTVGTSLYEQYF. The full variable domain, with the rest looked up from reference TRBV5-1 and TRBJ2-7, is KAGVTQTPRYLIKTRGQQVTLSCSPISGHRSVSWYQQTPGQGLQFLFEYFSETQRNKGNFPGRFSGRQFSNSRSEMNVSTLELGDSALYLCAGSQTVGTSLYEQYFGPGTRLTVT.

This clonotype came up many times. CDR3 residues: CSVEDGSGNTIYF. The CDR3 DNA sequence: TGCAGCGTTGAAGATGGGTCTGGAAACACCATATATTTT. The chain is built from TRBV29-1 and TRBJ1-3; D is unclear. V was pared by 0 bases and J by 1 base, with 4 bases between. CDR1 and CDR2 (germline): SQVTM, ANQGSEA. This CDR3 spans 13 amino acids.

This clonotype was recorded at least ten times. The chain uses TRBV10-3 and TRBJ1-3; 9 bases match TRBD1. The trim removed 4 bases at V and 2 bases at J, leaving 24 bases unmatched. Germline V CDR1 and CDR2: ENHRY, SYGVKD. This CDR3 spans 22 amino acids. CDR3 region: CAISGGTGSVELLTAPGNTIYF. The DNA of the CDR3 is TGTGCCATCAGTGGGGGGACAGGGAGTGTGGAATTGTTAACCGCACCTGGAAACACCATATATTTT.

The table lists this clonotype with many counts. The J gene is TRBJ2-1, the V gene TRBV20-1, with 8 nucleotides matching TRBD2. Germline lookup yields CDR1 DFQATT and CDR2 SNEGSKA (reference sequence). Trimming removed 0 bases from V and 8 bases from J; junction bases left unmatched: 9. The CDR3 contains 15 residues. CDR3 nucleotide sequence: TGCAGTGCTAGAGACCCAGCGGGAGTAACGGATGAGCAGTTCTTC. Its translation: CSARDPAGVTDEQFF.

This clonotype was seen at least ten times. V gene TRBV12-3 or TRBV12-4 combines with J gene TRBJ2-1; 9 nucleotides match TRBD2. V gave up 7 bases and J gave up 3 bases; unmatched junction bases: 7. This CDR3 has 15 residues. CDR3 residues: CASIGGGEFYNEQFF. The CDR3, as DNA: TGTGCCAGCATCGGCGGGGGGGAATTCTACAATGAGCAGTTCTTC.

This clonotype was seen many times. V usage is TRBV9 and J usage is TRBJ2-7; 10 nucleotides agree with TRBD1. This CDR3 has 14 residues. In germline, CDR1 is SGDLS, CDR2 YYNGEE. V dropped 1 base and J dropped 5; count of bases not matched to a gene: 3. CDR3 region: CASSVRDRGHEQYF. The CDR3 DNA is TGTGCCAGCAGCGTACGGGACAGGGGCCACGAGCAGTACTTC.

This clonotype was found many times. The CDR3 DNA sequence: TGTGCCAGCAGCCCGATCCTCCTGACTAGCGGGAGTCCCGGGCAGTACTTC. Protein product: CASSPILLTSGSPGQYF. The chain links TRBV7-2 to TRBJ2-7; 12 positions agree with TRBD2. Germline assignment: CDR1 SGHTA and CDR2 FQGNSA. This CDR3 contains 17 residues. After removal of 5 bases from V and 9 bases from J, the junction contained 17 bases not matched to a gene.

This clonotype was seen repeatedly, ten times or more. The chain carries TRBV20-1 and TRBJ1-6, with 7 bases matching TRBD1. Germline trimming cut 3 bases from V and 6 bases from J; bases unmatched to any gene: 8. The CDR3 runs to 15 residues. CDR1 and CDR2 (germline): DFQATT, SNEGSKA (reference sequence). This CDR3 is CSARETGLGNSPLHF. CDR3 coding DNA: TGCAGTGCTAGGGAGACAGGGCTCGGTAATTCACCCCTCCACTTT.

This clonotype was counted ten times or more. The rearrangement links TRBV20-1 to TRBJ2-5; 11 bases are shared with TRBD1. V trimming: 2 bases; J trimming: 0 bases; junction bases outside the gene matches: 5. CDR1 is DFQATT, CDR2 SNEGSKA, per germline (reference sequence). This CDR3 contains 16 residues. CDR3 residues: CSARKGTGGYQETQYF. CDR3 bases: TGCAGTGCTAGAAAAGGGACAGGGGGTTACCAAGAGACCCAGTACTTC.

For this clonotype: The junction shows a germline mismatch at one end, possibly a read error. The V gene is TRBV3-1, the J gene TRBJ2-1, with 9 bases aligning to TRBD1. The CDR3 contains 15 residues. Germline V gene data show CDR1 as LGHDT and CDR2 as YNNKEL (reference sequence). The CDR3 loop reads CASTQAGQGRGEQFF. In DNA, the CDR3 is TGTGCCAGCACCCAAGCGGGACAGGGCAGGGGTGAGCAGTTCTTC.

This clonotype occurred many times. The V gene is TRBV10-3, the J gene TRBJ2-5; 11 positions match TRBD2. V was clipped by 5 bases and J by 3 bases; unmatched bases: 2. CDR1 is ENHRY and CDR2 is SYGVKD in the germline V gene. The CDR3 spans 14 residues. In DNA, the CDR3 is TGTGCCATCAGTTCGACTAGCGGGGAAGAGACCCAGTACTTC. This sequence encodes CAISSTSGEETQYF.

There are many counts of this clonotype. The rearrangement links TRBV5-1 to TRBJ2-5; weak D call: TRBD1 (5 bases). V gave up 2 bases and J gave up 4 bases, with 12 bases separating them. The germline gives CDR1 SGHRS, CDR2 YFSETQ. The CDR3 has 14 residues. The CDR3 spells CASSFDSAGETQYF. The CDR3 nucleotides read TGCGCCAGCAGCTTCGACAGCGCAGGAGAGACCCAGTACTTC.

There are many counts of this clonotype. The J gene is TRBJ1-2, the V gene TRBV20-1; 9 bases map to TRBD1. Trimming cost V 4 bases and J 4 bases; bases outside gene matches: 4. Germline CDR1 and CDR2: DFQATT and SNEGSKA (reference sequence). The CDR3 runs 13 residues. The DNA for the CDR3 is TGCAGTGCTACGGGACAGGGTGGCTATGGCTACACCTTC. Protein: CSATGQGGYGYTF.